This T cell receptor (beta chain) was obtained from a study of shared clonotypes between healthy human individuals. TCRdb's copy holds only in-frame clones and misses some; the assay was immunoSEQ multiplex PCR. The data contain about 700,000 clones, 92% of them seen just once; the ten biggest clones take up 24%. CD45RO-negative cells were positively selected for CCR7, leaving out terminally differentiated effector memory CD45RA+ cells. The sample taken for sequencing was naive CD8+ T cells sorted from blood. The sequence derives from a man aged 25 to 40 in good health.

CDR3 amino acids: CASSESLAGVSDTQYF. CDR3 sequence (DNA): TGTGCCAGCAGTGAATCGCTAGCGGGAGTATCAGATACGCAGTATTTT. This sequence joins TRBV2 and TRBJ2-3; TRBD2 matches at 10 bases. Unmatched junction bases numbered 6, after V lost 2 bases and J lost 4 bases. CDR1 is SNHLY and CDR2 is FYNNEI in the germline V gene. CDR3 length: 16 residues.